These 15 T cell receptor beta chains originate from one sample sequenced in a study of blood T cells in healthy people across ages. A second about 7 to 12 cycle PCR used barcoded and J-beta primers. MiXCR was run by TCRdb on the 5' RACE reads, yielding one entry per CDR3 protein. The data contain over a million distinct CDR3 sequences, roughly 64% of them singletons. The sequencing sample was made of blood. The receptors originated from a man between 18 and 29 years old in good health.

J is TRBJ1-1 and V is TRBV6-6; 8 bases match TRBD1. CDR3 length: 13 amino acids. Losses at the gene ends were 6 bases for V and 3 bases for J; bases not matched to a gene: 3. Germline values: CDR1 MNHNY, CDR2 SVGAGI (reference sequence). The CDR3: CASRDRVHTEAFF. For the CDR3, the DNA is TGTGCCAGCAGGGACAGGGTTCACACTGAAGCTTTCTTT.

This clonotype was detected only a few times. The CDR3 reads CASSVTGGYGYTF. CDR3 sequence (DNA): TGTGCCAGCAGTGTTACAGGGGGCTATGGCTACACCTTC. The chain is built from TRBV25-1 and TRBJ1-2; 8 bases match TRBD1. J gave up 4 bases and V 4 bases, and 2 bases lay outside the gene matches. The CDR3 spans 13 residues. Germline V lookup: CDR1 MGHDK, CDR2 SYGVNS.

This clonotype was seen a single time. The chain recombines TRBV29-1 with TRBJ2-1; tentative D call: TRBD1 (6 bases). Trimming shortened V by 0 bases and J by 5 bases, and 14 bases separated the two germline ends. Germline V gives CDR1 SQVTM, CDR2 ANQGSEA. CDR3 size: 15 residues. For the CDR3, the DNA is TGCAGCGTTGAAGATCTGGACAGCAAAGACAATGAGCAGTTCTTC. Translated, it gives CSVEDLDSKDNEQFF.

This clonotype was detected many times. The rearrangement links TRBV7-2 to TRBJ2-5; D could derive from TRBD1 or TRBD2 (6 bases each). V shed 2 bases and J shed 0 bases, with 10 bases lying between them. Germline CDR1 is SGHTA and CDR2 is FQGNSA. CDR3 length: 15 residues. The CDR3 sequence is CASSLSGADQETQYF. CDR3 in DNA: TGTGCCAGCAGCTTATCGGGGGCCGACCAAGAGACCCAGTACTTC.

This clonotype was found a few times. The genes are TRBV13 and TRBJ2-1, with TRBD2 matching over 9 bases. J gave up 9 bases and V 1 base, and 1 base lay outside the gene matches. Germline lookup yields CDR1 PRHDT and CDR2 FYEKMQ (reference sequence). The CDR3 runs 13 residues. The CDR3 bases are TGTGCCAGCAGCTTAGTTAGCGGGGGTGAGCAGTTCTTC. Its translation: CASSLVSGGEQFF.

The CDR3 DNA reads as TGTGCCAGCAGTCCTCCTAACGGGCAGGCCAGAGGAGATACGCAGTATTTT. Protein product: CASSPPNGQARGDTQYF. This rearrangement joins TRBV12-3 or TRBV12-4 to TRBJ2-3, with D uncertain. Trimming shortened V by 5 bases and J by 5 bases, and 23 bases separated the two germline ends. The CDR3 runs to 17 residues.

The chain employs TRBV6-2 or TRBV6-3 and TRBJ2-3; D might be TRBD1 (6 bases). The CDR3 has 15 amino acids. The V gene lost 6 bases and the J gene lost 4 bases, with 17 bases spanning the gap. The germline V gene encodes CDR1 MNHEY and CDR2 SVGEGT. The CDR3 here is CASRDRRLRPDTQYF. The CDR3 coding sequence is TGTGCCAGCAGAGACAGGCGACTCAGGCCAGATACGCAGTATTTT.

The V gene is TRBV7-2, the J gene TRBJ2-1, with TRBD1 as a possible D gene (6 bases). The CDR3 covers 15 residues. The germline V gene encodes CDR1 SGHTA and CDR2 FQGNSA. Trimming took 2 bases from V and 7 from J, leaving 15 bases between them. This chain's CDR3 is CASSLRQALWNEQFF. In DNA, the CDR3 is TGTGCCAGCAGCTTAAGACAGGCCCTGTGGAATGAGCAGTTCTTC.

This chain links TRBV6-2 or TRBV6-3 with TRBJ2-1; 8 bases are a match to TRBD2. After removal of 0 bases from V and 0 bases from J, the junction contained 7 bases not matched to a gene. Germline V gene sequence: CDR1 MNHEY, CDR2 SVGEGT. The CDR3 is 18 residues long. The CDR3 DNA follows: TGTGCCAGCAGTTACTCGATCGGGGGGGGCAGCTCCTACAATGAGCAGTTCTTC. Translating gives CASSYSIGGGSSYNEQFF.

The chain links TRBV29-1 to TRBJ2-1; D possibly matches TRBD1 or TRBD2 (7 bases each). The V gene lost 7 bases and the J gene lost 5 bases, with 15 bases spanning the gap. This CDR3 comprises 13 residues. Per the germline V gene, CDR1 is SQVTM and CDR2 is ANQGSEA. CDR3 sequence reads: CSAGGGMNNEQFF. CDR3 coding DNA: TGCAGCGCAGGGGGGGGAATGAACAATGAGCAGTTCTTC.

The chain employs TRBV20-1 and TRBJ1-5; D uncertain. Germline loops: CDR1 DFQATT, CDR2 SNEGSKA (reference sequence). The CDR3 is 14 amino acids. The V end was cut by 3 bases, the J end by 4 bases, with 13 bases between. The CDR3 loop is CSARVNFGNQPQHF. DNA for the CDR3: TGCAGTGCTAGGGTAAACTTTGGTAATCAGCCCCAGCATTTT.

Only a few counts were recorded for this clonotype. This chain connects TRBV24-1 to TRBJ2-3; D is unresolved. The CDR3 loop spans 16 amino acids. Germline CDR1 KGHDR, CDR2 SFDVKD. The ends were cut back, 3 bases at V and 0 bases at J, with 12 bases in the middle. The CDR3 sequence: CATSDQILSSTDTQYF. Written as DNA, the CDR3 is TGTGCCACCAGTGATCAGATCCTCTCTAGCACAGATACGCAGTATTTT.

This clonotype was counted at least ten times. This chain links TRBV10-3 with TRBJ2-5; a weak D match, TRBD2 (6 bases). The ends were cut back, 4 bases at V and 3 bases at J, with 6 bases in the middle. The CDR3 length is 12 residues. Germline lookup yields CDR1 ENHRY and CDR2 SYGVKD. Here the CDR3 DNA reads TGTGCCATCAGTGGCGGGGAAGAGACCCAGTACTTC. This gives the protein CAISGGEETQYF.

V and J are TRBV15 and TRBJ1-2; 10 bases agree with TRBD1. Germline V gene sequence: CDR1 LNHNV, CDR2 YYDKDF (reference sequence). V lost 0 bases to trimming and J lost 2 bases; unmatched junction nucleotides: 12. This CDR3 has 19 amino acids. The CDR3 DNA sequence: TGTGCCACCAGCAGAGATTCCCCGACGACAGGGGGCTTCAACTATGGCTACACCTTC. Amino acid sequence: CATSRDSPTTGGFNYGYTF.

The sample holds one count of this clonotype. The rearrangement joins TRBV11-2 to TRBJ1-1; D uncertain. Germline loops: CDR1 SGHAT, CDR2 FQNNGV. The CDR3 length is 16 residues. V was shortened by 5 bases and J by 1 base, with 17 bases between the two germline ends. In DNA, the CDR3 is TGTGCCAGCAGCCCGCGTAAGACTATGAAGAACACTGAAGCTTTCTTT. It is translated as CASSPRKTMKNTEAFF.